This T cell receptor (beta chain) was documented in a study of blood T cell repertoires in COVID-19. At the level of the study: Material from acute and convalescent COVID-19 was sourced from the United States, Italy and Spain. From T cells, B-cell-depleted T cells, or PBMCs came the material, which was cDNA or gDNA.

With V trimmed by 6 bases and J by 2 bases, 10 bases remained unmatched. Germline V gene lookup returns CDR1 MNHEY and CDR2 SVGAGI. The CDR3 covers 15 residues. Original processing methods: Researchers report that nucleated cell counts were estimated from reference gene primer amplification. TCRdb's copy holds only in-frame clones and misses some; the assay was immunoSEQ multiplex PCR. That table supplies the V and J calls and clone size; D and trimming were determined from the DNA. This sample has approximately 200,000 clones, with 70% to 90% found just once. The chain links TRBV6-5 to TRBJ2-7; 7 bases fit TRBD1. This TCR was sampled from a man between 50 and 59 years old with acute or convalescent COVID-19. Input material: peripheral blood. The CDR3 sequence is CASSDRQGGPYEQYF. CDR3 sequence (DNA): TGTGCCAGCAGCGACAGACAGGGTGGTCCCTACGAGCAGTACTTC.